One T cell receptor beta chain is described in this entry. TCRdb's copy holds only in-frame clones and misses some; the assay was immunoSEQ multiplex PCR. The data hold over 75,000 clones, with about 94% observed a single time. The data stem from a study of technical replicates of blood from several donors. CDR3 size: 14 residues. J was trimmed by 11 bases and V by 6 bases; bases with no gene match: 11. Germline assignment: CDR1 MDHEN and CDR2 SYDVKM. The receptor was isolated from a human donor in good health. The rearrangement links TRBV28 to TRBJ1-1; 11 nucleotides line up with TRBD1. Sequencing was carried out using T cells isolated from PBMCs. Written as DNA, the CDR3 is TGTGCCAGCAGCCCAGGACAGGGGGCGAGTTATGCTTTCTTT. Its translation: CASSPGQGASYAFF.